The clone carrying this T cell receptor (beta chain) was found many times. The antigen is unknown. These data belong to a study of T cells after yellow fever vaccination. Across the whole study: Fractions containing few cells were prepared with SMART-Seq v4 Ultra Low Input.

Study-level points and caveats: Among primary-vaccination clones, most reappeared after the booster, at almost 98% for CD4 and roughly 88% for CD8.

The TCR cDNA carried a universal primer site and UMIs from 5'RACE template switching. TCRdb processed the 5' RACE reads anew with MiXCR; each CDR3 protein has one entry. The sample shows about 250,000 distinct CDR3 sequences, roughly 3.7% of them seen only once. This CDR3 is 12 amino acids long. Trimming removed 5 bases at V and 6 bases at J, with 8 bases between. From germline, CDR1 is SGHTA and CDR2 FQGNSA. The TCR comes from a young man who received the YFV17D yellow fever vaccine. The V and J genes are TRBV7-2 and TRBJ1-5; D may be TRBD1 (5 bases). The specimen comprised PBMCs, sampled 15 days after the yellow fever booster vaccination. The CDR3 coding sequence is TGTGCCAGCAGCCCGAGGGGTCAGCCCCAGCATTTT. Its translation: CASSPRGQPQHF.